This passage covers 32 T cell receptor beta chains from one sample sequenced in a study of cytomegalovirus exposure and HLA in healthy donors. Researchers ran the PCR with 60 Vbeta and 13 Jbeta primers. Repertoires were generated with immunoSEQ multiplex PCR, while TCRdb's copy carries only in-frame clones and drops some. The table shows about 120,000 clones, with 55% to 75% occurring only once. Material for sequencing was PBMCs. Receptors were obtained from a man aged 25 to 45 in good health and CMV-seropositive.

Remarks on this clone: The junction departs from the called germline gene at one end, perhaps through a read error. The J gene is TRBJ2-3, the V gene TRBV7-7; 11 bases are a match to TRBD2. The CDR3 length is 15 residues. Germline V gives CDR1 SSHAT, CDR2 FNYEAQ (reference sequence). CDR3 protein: CASSLAGGPGDTQYF. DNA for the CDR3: TGTGCTAGCAGCTTAGCGGGAGGGCCGGGGGATACGCAGTATTTT.

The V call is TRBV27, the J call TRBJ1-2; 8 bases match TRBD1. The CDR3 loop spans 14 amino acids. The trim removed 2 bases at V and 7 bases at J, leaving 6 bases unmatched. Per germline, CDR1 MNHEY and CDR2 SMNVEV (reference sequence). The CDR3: CASSLQTGESGYTF. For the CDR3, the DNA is TGTGCCAGCAGTTTACAGACAGGGGAGAGTGGCTACACCTTC.

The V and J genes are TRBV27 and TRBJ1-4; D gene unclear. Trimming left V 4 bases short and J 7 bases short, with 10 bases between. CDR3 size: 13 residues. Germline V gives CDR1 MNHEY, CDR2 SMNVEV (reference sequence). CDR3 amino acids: CASSSHSSEKLFF. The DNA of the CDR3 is TGTGCCAGCAGTTCCCACAGCAGTGAAAAACTGTTTTTT. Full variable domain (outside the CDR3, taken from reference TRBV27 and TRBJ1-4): EAQVTQNPRYLITVTGKKLTVTCSQNMNHEYMSWYRQDPGLGLRQIYYSMNVEVTDKGDVPEGYKVSRKEKRNFPLILESPSPNQTSLYFCASSSHSSEKLFFGSGTQLSVL.

The CDR3 region is CASSLREGRSTEAFF. CDR3 nucleotides: TGTGCCAGCAGCCTGCGGGAGGGGAGAAGCACTGAAGCTTTCTTT. This chain joins TRBV5-4 and TRBJ1-1, with a possible D match to TRBD1 (5 bases). This CDR3 is 15 amino acids long. The V gene lost 4 bases and the J gene lost 4 bases, with 17 bases spanning the gap. Per germline, CDR1 SGHNT and CDR2 YYREEE (reference sequence).

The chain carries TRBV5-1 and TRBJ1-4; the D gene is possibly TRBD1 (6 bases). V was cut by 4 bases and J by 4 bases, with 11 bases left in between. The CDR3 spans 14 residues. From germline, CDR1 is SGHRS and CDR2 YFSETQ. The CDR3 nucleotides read TGCGCCAGCAGCCGGGGACACAATAATGAAAAACTGTTTTTT. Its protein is CASSRGHNNEKLFF.

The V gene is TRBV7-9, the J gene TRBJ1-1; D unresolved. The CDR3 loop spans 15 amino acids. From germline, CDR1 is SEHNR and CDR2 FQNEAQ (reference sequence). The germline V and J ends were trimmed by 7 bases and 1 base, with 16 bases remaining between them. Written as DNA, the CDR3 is TGTGCCAGCACCGTATCGAGCCTCACGAACACTGAAGCTTTCTTT. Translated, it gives CASTVSSLTNTEAFF.

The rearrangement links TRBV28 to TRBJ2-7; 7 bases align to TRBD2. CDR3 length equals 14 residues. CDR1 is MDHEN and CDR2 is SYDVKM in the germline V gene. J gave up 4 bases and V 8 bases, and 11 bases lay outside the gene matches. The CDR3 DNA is TGTGCCAGCGAGAGGGGCGGGAGTAGGTACGAGCAGTACTTC. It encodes CASERGGSRYEQYF.

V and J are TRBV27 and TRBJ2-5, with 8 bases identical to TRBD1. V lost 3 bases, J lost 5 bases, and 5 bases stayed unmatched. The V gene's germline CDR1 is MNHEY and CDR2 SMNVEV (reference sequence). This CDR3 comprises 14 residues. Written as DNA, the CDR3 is TGTGCCAGCAGTTTCGGACAGGGTTTTGAGACCCAGTACTTC. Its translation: CASSFGQGFETQYF.

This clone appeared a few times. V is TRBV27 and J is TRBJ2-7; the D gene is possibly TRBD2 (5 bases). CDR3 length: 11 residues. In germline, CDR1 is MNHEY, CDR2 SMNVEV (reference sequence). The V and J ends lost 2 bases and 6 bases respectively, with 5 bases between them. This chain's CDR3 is CASSLGGEQYF. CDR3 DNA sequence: TGTGCCAGCAGTTTAGGAGGCGAGCAGTACTTC.

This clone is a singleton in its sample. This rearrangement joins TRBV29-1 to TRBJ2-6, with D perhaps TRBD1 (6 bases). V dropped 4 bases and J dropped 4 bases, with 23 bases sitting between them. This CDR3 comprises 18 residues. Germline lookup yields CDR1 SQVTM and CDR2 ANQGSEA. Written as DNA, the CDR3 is TGCAGCGTTGTCCTCTCCGGGACAACTGTTGCGGGGGCCAACGTCCTGACTTTC. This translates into CSVVLSGTTVAGANVLTF.

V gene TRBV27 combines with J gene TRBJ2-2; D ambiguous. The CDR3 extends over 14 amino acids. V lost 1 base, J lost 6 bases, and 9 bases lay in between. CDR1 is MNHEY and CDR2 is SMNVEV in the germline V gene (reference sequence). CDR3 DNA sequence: TGTGCCAGCAGTTTATGGGCTCTATCCGGGGAGCTGTTTTTT. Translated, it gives CASSLWALSGELFF.

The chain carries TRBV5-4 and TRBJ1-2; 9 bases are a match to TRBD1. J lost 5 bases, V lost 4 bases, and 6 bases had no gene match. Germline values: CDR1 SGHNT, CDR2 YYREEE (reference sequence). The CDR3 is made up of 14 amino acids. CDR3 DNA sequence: TGTGCCAGCAGCGGGGGGACAGGGAGGTATGGCTACACCTTC. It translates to CASSGGTGRYGYTF.

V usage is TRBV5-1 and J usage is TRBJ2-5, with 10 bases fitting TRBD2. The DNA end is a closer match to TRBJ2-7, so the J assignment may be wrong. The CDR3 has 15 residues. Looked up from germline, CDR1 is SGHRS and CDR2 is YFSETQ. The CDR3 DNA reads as TGCGCCAGCAGCCCCCGACTAGCGGGTGAGGACGAGCAGTACTTC. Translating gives CASSPRLAGEDEQYF.

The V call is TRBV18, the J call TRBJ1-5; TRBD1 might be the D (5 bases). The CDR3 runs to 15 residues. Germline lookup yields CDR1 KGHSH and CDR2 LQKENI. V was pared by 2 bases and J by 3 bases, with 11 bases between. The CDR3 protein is CASSPTRAYNQPQHF. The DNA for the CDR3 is TGTGCCAGCTCACCAACCAGGGCCTACAATCAGCCCCAGCATTTT.

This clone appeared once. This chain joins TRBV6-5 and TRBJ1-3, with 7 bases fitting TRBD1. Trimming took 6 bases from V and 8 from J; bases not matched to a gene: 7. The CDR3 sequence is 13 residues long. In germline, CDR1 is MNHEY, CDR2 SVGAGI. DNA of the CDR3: TGTGCCAGCAGCCCGGTACAGGGGTACACCATATATTTT. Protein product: CASSPVQGYTIYF.

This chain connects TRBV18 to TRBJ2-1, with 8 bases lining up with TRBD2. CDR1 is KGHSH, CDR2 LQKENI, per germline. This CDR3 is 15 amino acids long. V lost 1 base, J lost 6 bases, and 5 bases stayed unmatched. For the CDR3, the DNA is TGTGCCAGCTCACCACTAGCGGGGACCGGCAATGAGCAGTTCTTC. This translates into CASSPLAGTGNEQFF. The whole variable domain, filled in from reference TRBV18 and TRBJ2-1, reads NAGVMQNPRHLVRRRGQEARLRCSPMKGHSHVYWYRQLPEEGLKFMVYLQKENIIDESGMPKERFSAEFPKEGPSILRIQQVVRGDSAAYFCASSPLAGTGNEQFFGPGTRLTVL.

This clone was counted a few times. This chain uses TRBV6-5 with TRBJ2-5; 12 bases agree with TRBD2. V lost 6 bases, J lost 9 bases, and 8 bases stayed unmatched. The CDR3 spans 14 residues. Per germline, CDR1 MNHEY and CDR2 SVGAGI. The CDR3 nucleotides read TGTGCCAGCAGCTCCCCCCCTAGCGGGAGGGCCCAGTACTTC. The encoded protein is CASSSPPSGRAQYF.

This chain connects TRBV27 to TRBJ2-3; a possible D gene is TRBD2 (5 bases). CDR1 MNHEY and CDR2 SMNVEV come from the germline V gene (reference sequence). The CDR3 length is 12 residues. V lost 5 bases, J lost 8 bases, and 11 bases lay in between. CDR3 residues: CASSPGLLTQYF. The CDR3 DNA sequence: TGTGCCAGCAGTCCCGGACTGCTTACGCAGTATTTT.

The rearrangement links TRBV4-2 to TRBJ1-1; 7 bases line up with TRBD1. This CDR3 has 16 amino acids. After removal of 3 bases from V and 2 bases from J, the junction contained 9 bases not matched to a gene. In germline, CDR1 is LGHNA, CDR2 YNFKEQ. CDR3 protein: CASSQILRGRNTEAFF. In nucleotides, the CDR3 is TGTGCCAGCAGCCAGATCCTGAGGGGGCGAAACACTGAAGCTTTCTTT.

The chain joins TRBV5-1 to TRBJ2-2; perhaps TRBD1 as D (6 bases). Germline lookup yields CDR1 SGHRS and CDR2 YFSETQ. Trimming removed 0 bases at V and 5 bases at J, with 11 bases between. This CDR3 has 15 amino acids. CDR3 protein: CASSLEGTRTGELFF. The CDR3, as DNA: TGCGCCAGCAGCTTGGAGGGGACAAGAACCGGGGAGCTGTTTTTT.

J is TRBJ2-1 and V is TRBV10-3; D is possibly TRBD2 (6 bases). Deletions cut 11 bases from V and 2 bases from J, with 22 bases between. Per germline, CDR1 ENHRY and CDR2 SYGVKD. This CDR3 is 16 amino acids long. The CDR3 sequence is CASKIGGSETYNEQFF. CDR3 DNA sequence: TGTGCCTCCAAGATCGGGGGATCCGAAACCTACAATGAGCAGTTCTTC.

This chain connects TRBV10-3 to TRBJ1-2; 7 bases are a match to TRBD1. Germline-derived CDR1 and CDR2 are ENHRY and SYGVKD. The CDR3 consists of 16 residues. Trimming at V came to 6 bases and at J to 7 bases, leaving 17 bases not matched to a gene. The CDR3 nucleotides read TGTGCCATCAGCGGCAGAGAAGGGGGCCTAGTGAGTGGCTACACCTTC. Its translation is CAISGREGGLVSGYTF.

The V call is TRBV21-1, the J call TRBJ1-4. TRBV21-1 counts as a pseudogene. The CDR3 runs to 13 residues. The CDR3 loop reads CASSKARLPPLFF. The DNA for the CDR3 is TGTGCCAGCAGCAAAGCGCGACTGCCTCCACTGTTTTTT.

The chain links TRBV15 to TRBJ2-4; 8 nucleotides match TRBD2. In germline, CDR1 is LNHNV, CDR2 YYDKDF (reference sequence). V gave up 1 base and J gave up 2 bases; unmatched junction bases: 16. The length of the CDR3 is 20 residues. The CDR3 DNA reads TGTGCCACCAGCAGAGTCTGGGAGTGGGGTATAGCGGGGCCCAAAAACATTCAGTACTTC. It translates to CATSRVWEWGIAGPKNIQYF. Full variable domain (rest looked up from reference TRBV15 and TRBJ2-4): DAMVIQNPRYQVTQFGKPVTLSCSQTLNHNVMYWYQQKSSQAPKLLFHYYDKDFNNEADTPDNFQSRRPNTSFCFLDIRSPGLGDTAMYLCATSRVWEWGIAGPKNIQYFGAGTRLSVL.

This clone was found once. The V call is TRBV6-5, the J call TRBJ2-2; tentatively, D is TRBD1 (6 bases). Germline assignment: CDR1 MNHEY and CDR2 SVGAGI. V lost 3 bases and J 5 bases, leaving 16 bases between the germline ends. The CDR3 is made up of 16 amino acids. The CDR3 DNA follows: TGTGCCAGCAGTTATGAAGTGTGGGGGCCAACCGGGGAGCTGTTTTTT. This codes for CASSYEVWGPTGELFF.

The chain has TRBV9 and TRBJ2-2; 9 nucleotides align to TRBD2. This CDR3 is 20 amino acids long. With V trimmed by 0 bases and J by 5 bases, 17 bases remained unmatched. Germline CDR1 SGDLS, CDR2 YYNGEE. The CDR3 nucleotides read TGTGCCAGCAGCGTAGGAATAGGGAGAGTAGCGGGAGCAGAGACCGGGGAGCTGTTTTTT. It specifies CASSVGIGRVAGAETGELFF.

The CDR3 DNA reads TGTGCCAGCAGCATCGGGGTCCAAGAGACCCAGTACTTC. Its translation: CASSIGVQETQYF. The V and J genes are TRBV13 and TRBJ2-5, with D maybe TRBD2 (5 bases). Trimming shortened V by 5 bases and J by 1 base, and 8 bases separated the two germline ends. The CDR3 runs 13 residues. CDR1 PRHDT and CDR2 FYEKMQ come from the germline V gene (reference sequence).

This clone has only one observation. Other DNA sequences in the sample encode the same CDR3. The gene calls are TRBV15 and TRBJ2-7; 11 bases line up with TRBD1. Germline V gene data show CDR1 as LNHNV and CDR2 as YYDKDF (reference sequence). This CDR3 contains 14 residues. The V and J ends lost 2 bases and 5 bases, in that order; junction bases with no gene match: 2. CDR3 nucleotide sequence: TGTGCCACCAGCAGACGGGACAGGGGGGACGAGCAGTACTTC. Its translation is CATSRRDRGDEQYF.

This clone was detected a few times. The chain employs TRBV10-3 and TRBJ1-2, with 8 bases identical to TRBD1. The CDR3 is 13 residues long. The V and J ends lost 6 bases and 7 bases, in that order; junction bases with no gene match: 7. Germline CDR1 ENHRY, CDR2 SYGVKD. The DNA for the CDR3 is TGTGCCATCAGGGTGGACAGGGAGGGTGGCTACACCTTC. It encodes CAIRVDREGGYTF.

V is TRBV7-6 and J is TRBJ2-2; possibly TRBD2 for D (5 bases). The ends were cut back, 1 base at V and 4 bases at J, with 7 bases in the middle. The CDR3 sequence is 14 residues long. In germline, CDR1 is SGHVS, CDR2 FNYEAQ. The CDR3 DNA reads TGTGCCAGCAGCTTAGAAACTAGCACCGGGGAGCTGTTTTTT. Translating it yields CASSLETSTGELFF.

CDR3: CASSLWRGGSRETQYF. The CDR3 bases are TGTGCCAGCAGCTTGTGGAGGGGAGGGTCTCGGGAGACCCAGTACTTC. J is TRBJ2-5 and V is TRBV5-6, with TRBD2 identical over 7 bases. CDR3 length: 16 amino acids. CDR1 and CDR2 (germline): SGHDT, YYEEEE. The ends lost 1 base at V and 5 bases at J; junction bases unmatched: 11.

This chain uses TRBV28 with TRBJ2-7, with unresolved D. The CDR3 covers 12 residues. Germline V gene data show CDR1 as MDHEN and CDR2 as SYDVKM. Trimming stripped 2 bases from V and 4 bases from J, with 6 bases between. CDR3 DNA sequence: TGTGCCAGCAGTTTAACGGTGTACGAGCAGTACTTC. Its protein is CASSLTVYEQYF. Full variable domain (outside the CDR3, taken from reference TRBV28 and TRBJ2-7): DVKVTQSSRYLVKRTGEKVFLECVQDMDHENMFWYRQDPGLGLRLIYFSYDVKMKEKGDIPEGYSVSREKKERFSLILESASTNQTSMYLCASSLTVYEQYFGPGTRLTVT.